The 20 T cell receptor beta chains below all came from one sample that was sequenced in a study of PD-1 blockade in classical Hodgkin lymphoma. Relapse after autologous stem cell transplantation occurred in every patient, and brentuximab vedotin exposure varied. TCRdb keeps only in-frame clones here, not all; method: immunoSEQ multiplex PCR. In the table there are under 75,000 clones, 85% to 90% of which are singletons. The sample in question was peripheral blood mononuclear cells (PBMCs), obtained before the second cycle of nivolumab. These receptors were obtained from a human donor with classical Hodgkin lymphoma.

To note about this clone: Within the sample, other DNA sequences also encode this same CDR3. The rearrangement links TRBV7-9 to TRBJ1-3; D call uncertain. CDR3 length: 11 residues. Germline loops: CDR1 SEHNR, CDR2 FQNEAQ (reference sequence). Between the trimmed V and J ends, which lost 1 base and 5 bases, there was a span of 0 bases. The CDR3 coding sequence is TGTGCCAGCAGCTTAGGAAACACCATATATTTT. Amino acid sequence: CASSLGNTIYF.

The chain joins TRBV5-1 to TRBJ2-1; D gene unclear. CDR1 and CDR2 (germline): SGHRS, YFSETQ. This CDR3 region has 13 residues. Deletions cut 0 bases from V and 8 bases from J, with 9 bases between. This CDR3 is CASSLVGGYEQFF. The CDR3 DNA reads TGCGCCAGCAGCTTGGTAGGCGGCTATGAGCAGTTCTTC.

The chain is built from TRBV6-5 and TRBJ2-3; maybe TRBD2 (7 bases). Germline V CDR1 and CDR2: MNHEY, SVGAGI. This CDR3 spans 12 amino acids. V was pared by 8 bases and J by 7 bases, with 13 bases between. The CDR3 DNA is TGTGCCAGCGGGGGGGCGGAAAATACGCAGTATTTT. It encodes CASGGAENTQYF.

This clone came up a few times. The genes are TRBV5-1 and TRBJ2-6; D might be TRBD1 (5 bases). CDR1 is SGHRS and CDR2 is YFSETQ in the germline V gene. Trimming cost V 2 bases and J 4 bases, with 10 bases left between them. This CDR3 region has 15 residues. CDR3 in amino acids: CASSFRVGGANVLTF. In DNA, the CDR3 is TGCGCCAGCAGCTTCAGGGTGGGAGGGGCCAACGTCCTGACTTTC.

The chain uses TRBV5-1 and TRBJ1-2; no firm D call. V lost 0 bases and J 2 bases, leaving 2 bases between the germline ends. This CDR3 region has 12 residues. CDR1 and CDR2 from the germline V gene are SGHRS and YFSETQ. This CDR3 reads CASSLGNYGYTF. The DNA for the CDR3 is TGCGCCAGCAGCTTGGGAAACTATGGCTACACCTTC. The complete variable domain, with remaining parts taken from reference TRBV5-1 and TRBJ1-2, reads KAGVTQTPRYLIKTRGQQVTLSCSPISGHRSVSWYQQTPGQGLQFLFEYFSETQRNKGNFPGRFSGRQFSNSRSEMNVSTLELGDSALYLCASSLGNYGYTFGSGTRLTVV.

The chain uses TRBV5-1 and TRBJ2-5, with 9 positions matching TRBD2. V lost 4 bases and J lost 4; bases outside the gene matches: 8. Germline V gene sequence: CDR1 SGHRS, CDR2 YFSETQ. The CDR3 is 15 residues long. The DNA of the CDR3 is TGCGCCAGCAGCCCCGTCGGCGGGGGGGCAGAGACCCAGTACTTC. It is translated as CASSPVGGGAETQYF.

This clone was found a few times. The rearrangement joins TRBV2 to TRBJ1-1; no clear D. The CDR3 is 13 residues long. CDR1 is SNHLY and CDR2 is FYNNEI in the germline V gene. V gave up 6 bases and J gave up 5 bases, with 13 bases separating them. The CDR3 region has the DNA TGTGCCAGCAGCCTTCTTCGAGGGACTGAAGCTTTCTTT. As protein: CASSLLRGTEAFF.

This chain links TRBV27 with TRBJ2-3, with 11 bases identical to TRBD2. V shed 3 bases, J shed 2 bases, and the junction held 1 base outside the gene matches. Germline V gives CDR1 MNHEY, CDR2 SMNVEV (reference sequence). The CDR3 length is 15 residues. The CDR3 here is CASSLTSGDTDTQYF. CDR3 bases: TGTGCCAGCAGTTTGACTAGCGGGGACACAGATACGCAGTATTTT.

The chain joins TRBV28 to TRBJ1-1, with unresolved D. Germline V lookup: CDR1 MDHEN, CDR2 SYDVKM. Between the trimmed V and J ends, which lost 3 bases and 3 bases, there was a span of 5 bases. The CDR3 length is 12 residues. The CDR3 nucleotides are TGTGCCAGCAGTTTCCCATACACTGAAGCTTTCTTT. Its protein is CASSFPYTEAFF.

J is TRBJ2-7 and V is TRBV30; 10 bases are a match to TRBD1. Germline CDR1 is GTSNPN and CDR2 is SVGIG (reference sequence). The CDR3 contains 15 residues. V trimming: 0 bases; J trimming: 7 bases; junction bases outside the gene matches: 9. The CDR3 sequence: CAWSVRGQGRSEQYF. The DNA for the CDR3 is TGTGCCTGGAGTGTTAGGGGACAGGGGAGGTCGGAGCAGTACTTC.

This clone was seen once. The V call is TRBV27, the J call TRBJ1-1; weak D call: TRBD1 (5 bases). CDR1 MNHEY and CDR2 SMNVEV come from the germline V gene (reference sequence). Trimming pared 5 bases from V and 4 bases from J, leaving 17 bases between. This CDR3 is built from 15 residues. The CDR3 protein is CASSTSGTVSTEAFF. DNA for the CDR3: TGTGCCAGCAGTACCTCCGGGACGGTCTCCACTGAAGCTTTCTTT.

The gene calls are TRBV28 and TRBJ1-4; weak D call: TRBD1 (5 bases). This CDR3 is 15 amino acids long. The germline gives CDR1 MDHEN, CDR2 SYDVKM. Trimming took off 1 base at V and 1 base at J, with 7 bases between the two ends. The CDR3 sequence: CASSLSGGTNEKLFF. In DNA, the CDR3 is TGTGCCAGCAGTTTATCTGGGGGAACTAATGAAAAACTGTTTTTT.

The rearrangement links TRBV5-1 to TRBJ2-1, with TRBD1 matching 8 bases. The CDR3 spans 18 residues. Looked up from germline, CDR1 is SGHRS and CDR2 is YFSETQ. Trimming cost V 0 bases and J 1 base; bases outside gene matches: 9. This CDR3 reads CASSLAGGQGVSYNEQFF. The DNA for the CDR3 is TGCGCCAGCAGCTTGGCTGGCGGACAGGGTGTTTCCTACAATGAGCAGTTCTTC.

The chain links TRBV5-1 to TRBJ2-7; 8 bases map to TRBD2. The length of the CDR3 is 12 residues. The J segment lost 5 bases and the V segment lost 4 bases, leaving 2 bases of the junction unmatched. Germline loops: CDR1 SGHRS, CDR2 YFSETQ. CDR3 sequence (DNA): TGCGCCAGCAGCCTCGGGGGGGACGAGCAGTACTTC. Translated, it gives CASSLGGDEQYF. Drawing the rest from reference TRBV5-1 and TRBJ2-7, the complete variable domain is KAGVTQTPRYLIKTRGQQVTLSCSPISGHRSVSWYQQTPGQGLQFLFEYFSETQRNKGNFPGRFSGRQFSNSRSEMNVSTLELGDSALYLCASSLGGDEQYFGPGTRLTVT.

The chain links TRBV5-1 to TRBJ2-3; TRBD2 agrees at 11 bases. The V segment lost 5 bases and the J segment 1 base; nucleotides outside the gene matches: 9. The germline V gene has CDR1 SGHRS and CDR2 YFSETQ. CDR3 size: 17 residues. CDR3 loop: CASSSGLADDGTDTQYF. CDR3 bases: TGCGCCAGCAGTTCGGGACTAGCGGATGACGGCACAGATACGCAGTATTTT.

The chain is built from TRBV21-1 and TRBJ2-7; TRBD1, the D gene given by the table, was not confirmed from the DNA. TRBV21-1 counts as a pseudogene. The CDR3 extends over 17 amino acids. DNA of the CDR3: TGTGCCAGCAGCAATGGAGAAGCCACAGGGCGTTCCTACGAGCAGTACTTC. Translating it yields CASSNGEATGRSYEQYF.

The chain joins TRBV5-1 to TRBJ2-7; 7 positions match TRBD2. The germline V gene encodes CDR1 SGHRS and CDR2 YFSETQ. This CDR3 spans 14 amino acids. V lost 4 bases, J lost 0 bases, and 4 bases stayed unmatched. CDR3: CASSPWTSSYEQYF. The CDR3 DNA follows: TGCGCCAGCAGCCCTTGGACTAGCTCCTACGAGCAGTACTTC.

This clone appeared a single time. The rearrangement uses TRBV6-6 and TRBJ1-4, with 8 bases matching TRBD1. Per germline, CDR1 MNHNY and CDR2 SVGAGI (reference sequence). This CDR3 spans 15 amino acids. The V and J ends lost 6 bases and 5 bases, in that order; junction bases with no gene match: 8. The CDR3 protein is CASRADRGNNEKLFF. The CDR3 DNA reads TGTGCCAGCAGAGCCGACAGGGGTAACAATGAAAAACTGTTTTTT.

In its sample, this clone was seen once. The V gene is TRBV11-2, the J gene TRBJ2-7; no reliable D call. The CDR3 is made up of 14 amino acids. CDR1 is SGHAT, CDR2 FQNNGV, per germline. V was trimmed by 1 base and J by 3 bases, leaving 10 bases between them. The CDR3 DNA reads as TGTGCCAGCAGCTTAGGGGTAGAACGCTACGAGCAGTACTTC. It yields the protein CASSLGVERYEQYF. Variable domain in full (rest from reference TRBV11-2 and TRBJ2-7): EAGVAQSPRYKIIEKRQSVAFWCNPISGHATLYWYQQILGQGPKLLIQFQNNGVVDDSQLPKDRFSAERLKGVDSTLKIQPAKLEDSAVYLCASSLGVERYEQYFGPGTRLTVT.

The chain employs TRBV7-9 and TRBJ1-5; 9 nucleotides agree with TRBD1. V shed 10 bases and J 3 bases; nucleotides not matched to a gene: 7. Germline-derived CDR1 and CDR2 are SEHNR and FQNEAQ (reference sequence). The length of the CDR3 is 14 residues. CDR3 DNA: TGTGCCATCTCGACAGGGGGAAACAATCAGCCCCAGCATTTT. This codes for CAISTGGNNQPQHF.